This T cell receptor beta chain was sequenced for a study of blood T cells in healthy people across ages. In this sample, this clonotype turned up a few times. Trimming removed 2 bases from V and 6 bases from J; junction bases left unmatched: 14. This CDR3 is built from 17 residues. Per germline, CDR1 SEHNR and CDR2 FQNEAQ (reference sequence). Every donor gave about 9 milliliters of peripheral blood. The use of a sample-barcoded 5' primer and a J-beta primer mix characterized a second PCR of about 6 to 12 cycles. TCRdb reanalysed the 5' RACE reads using MiXCR and keeps one entry per CDR3 protein. The sample consists of over 750,000 distinct CDR3 sequences, around 25% of them appearing once. These same records also appear under a second study, on T cells of mothers and their children. This second report adds: Sample barcodes and 2-4 random nucleotides were added by the M1S primer of the second PCR.

The chain couples TRBV7-9 to TRBJ2-3, with 7 bases fitting TRBD2. The TCR sequence derives from a boy younger than 18 in good health. Sequenced material: blood. CDR3 DNA sequence: TGTGCCAGCAGCTTAACCCCAGGAGCGGGGCGTTTGGATACGCAGTATTTT. This gives the protein CASSLTPGAGRLDTQYF.